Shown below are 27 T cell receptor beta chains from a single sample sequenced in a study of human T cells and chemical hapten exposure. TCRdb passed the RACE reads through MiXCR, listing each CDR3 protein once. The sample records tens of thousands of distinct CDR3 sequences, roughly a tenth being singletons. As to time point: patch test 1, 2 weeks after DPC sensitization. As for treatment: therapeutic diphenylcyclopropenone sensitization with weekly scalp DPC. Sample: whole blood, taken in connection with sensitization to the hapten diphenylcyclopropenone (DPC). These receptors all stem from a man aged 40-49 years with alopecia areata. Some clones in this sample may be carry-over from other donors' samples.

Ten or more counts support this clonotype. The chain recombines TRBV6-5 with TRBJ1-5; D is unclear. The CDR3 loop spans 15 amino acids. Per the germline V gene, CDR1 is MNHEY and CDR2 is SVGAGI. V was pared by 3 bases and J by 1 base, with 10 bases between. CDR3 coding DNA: TGTGCCAGCAGTTATTCTGGCCGGAGCAATCAGCCCCAGCATTTT. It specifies CASSYSGRSNQPQHF.

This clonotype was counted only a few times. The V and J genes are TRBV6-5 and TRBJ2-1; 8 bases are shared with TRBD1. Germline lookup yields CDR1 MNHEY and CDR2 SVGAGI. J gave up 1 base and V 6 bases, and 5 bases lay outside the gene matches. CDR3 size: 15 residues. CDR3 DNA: TGTGCCAGCAGCGACCGGACAGGGTCCTACAATGAGCAGTTCTTC. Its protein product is CASSDRTGSYNEQFF.

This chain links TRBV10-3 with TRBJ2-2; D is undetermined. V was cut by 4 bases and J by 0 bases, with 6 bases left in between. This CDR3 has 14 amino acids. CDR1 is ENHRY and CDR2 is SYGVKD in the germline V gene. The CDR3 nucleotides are TGTGCCATCAGTGGGCCTACGAACACCGGGGAGCTGTTTTTT. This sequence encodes CAISGPTNTGELFF.

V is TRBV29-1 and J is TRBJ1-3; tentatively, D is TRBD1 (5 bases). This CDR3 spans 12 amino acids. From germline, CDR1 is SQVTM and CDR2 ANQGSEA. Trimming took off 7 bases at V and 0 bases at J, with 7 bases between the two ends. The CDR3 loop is CSGQSSGNTIYF. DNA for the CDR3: TGCAGCGGACAGAGCTCTGGAAACACCATATATTTT.

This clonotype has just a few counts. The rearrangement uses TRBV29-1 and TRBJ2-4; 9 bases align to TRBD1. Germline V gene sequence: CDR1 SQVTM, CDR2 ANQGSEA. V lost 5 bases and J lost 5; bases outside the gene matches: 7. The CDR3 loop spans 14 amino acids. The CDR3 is CSVLYRDRENIQYF. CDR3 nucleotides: TGCAGCGTTTTGTATAGGGACAGGGAAAACATTCAGTACTTC.

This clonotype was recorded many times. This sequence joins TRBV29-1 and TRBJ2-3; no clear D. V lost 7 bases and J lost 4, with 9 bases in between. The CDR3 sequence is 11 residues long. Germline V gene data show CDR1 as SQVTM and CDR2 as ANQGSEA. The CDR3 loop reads CSGNQPDTQYF. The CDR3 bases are TGCAGCGGAAACCAGCCAGATACGCAGTATTTT.

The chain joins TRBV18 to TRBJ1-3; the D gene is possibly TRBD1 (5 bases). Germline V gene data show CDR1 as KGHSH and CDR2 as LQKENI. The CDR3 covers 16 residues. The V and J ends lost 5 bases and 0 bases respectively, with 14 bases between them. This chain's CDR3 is CASSSMTASSGNTIYF. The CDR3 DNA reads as TGTGCCAGCTCAAGTATGACAGCCAGCTCTGGAAACACCATATATTTT.

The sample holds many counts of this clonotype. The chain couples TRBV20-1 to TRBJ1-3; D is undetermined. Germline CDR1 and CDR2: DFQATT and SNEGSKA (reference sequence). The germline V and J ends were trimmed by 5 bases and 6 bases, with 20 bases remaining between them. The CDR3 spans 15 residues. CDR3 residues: CSARSPGRPPNTIYF. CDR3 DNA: TGCAGTGCTCGGTCCCCTGGACGACCTCCAAACACCATATATTTT.

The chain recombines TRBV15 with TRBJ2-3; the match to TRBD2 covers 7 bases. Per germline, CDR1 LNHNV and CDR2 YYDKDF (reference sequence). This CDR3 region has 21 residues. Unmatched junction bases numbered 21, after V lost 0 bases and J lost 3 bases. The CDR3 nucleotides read TGTGCCACCAGCAGAGATACGATCGGGGAAGGGTTTAGCGGGTCTACAGATACGCAGTATTTT. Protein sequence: CATSRDTIGEGFSGSTDTQYF.

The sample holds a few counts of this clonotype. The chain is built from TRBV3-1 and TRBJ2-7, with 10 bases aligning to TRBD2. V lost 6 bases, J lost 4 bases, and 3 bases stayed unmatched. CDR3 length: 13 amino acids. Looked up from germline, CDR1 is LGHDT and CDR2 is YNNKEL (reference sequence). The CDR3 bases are TGTGCCAGCAGGGCTAGCGGGAGTTACGAGCAGTACGTC. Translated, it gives CASRASGSYEQYV.

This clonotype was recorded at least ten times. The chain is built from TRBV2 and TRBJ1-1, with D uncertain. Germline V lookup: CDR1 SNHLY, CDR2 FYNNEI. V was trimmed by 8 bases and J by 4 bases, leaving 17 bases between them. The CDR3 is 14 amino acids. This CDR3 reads CASRGPGVGTEAFF. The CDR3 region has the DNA TGTGCCAGCCGAGGCCCCGGGGTTGGCACTGAAGCTTTCTTT.

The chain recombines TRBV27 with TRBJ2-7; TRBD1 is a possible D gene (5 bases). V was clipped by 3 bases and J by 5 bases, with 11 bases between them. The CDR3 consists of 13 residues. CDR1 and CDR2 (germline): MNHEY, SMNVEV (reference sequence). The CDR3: CASSFTQGNEQYF. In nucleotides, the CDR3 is TGTGCCAGCAGTTTCACCCAGGGCAACGAGCAGTACTTC.

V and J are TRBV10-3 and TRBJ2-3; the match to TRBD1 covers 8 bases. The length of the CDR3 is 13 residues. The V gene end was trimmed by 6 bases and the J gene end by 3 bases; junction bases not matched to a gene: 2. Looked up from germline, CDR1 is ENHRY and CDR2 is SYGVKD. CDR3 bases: TGTGCCATCAGCCGACAGGGGACAGATACGCAGTATTTT. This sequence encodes CAISRQGTDTQYF.

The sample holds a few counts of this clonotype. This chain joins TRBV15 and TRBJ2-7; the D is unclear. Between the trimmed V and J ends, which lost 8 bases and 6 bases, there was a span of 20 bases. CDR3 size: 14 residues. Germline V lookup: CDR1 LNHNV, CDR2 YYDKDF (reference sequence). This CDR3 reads CATVLGRACGEQYV. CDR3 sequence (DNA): TGTGCCACCGTTTTGGGAAGGGCTTGTGGCGAGCAGTACGTC.

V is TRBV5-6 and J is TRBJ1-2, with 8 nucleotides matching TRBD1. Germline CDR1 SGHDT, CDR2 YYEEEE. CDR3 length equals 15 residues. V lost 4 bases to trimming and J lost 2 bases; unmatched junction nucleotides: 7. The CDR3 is CASSTYQGANYGYTF. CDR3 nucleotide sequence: TGTGCCAGCAGCACCTATCAGGGGGCAAACTATGGCTACACCTTC.

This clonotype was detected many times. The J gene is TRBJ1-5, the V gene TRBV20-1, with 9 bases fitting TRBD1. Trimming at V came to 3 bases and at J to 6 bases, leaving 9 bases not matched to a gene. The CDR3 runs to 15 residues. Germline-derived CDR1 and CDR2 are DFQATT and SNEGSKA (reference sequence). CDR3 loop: CSASETNRGPQPQHF. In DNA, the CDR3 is TGCAGTGCTAGCGAAACTAACAGGGGGCCTCAGCCCCAGCATTTT.

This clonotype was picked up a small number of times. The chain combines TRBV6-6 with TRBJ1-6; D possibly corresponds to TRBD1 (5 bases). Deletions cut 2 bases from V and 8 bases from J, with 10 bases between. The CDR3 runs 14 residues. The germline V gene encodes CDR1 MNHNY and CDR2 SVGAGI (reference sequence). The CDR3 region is CASSYKGTDSPLHF. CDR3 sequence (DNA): TGTGCCAGCAGTTACAAGGGGACGGATTCACCCCTCCACTTT.

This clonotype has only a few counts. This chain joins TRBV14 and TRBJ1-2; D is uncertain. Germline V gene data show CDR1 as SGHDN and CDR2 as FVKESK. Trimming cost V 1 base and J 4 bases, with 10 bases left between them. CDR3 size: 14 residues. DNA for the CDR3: TGTGCCAGCAGCCAAGTCGGGGTCCCCTATGGCTACACCTTC. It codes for CASSQVGVPYGYTF. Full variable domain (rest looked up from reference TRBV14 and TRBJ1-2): EAGVTQFPSHSVIEKGQTVTLRCDPISGHDNLYWYRRVMGKEIKFLLHFVKESKQDESGMPNNRFLAERTGGTYSTLKVQPAELEDSGVYFCASSQVGVPYGYTFGSGTRLTVV.

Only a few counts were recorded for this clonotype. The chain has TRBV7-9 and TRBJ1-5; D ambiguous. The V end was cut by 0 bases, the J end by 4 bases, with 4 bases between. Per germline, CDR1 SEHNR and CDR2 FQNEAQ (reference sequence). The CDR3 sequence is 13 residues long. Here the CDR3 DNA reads TGTGCCAGCAGCTTAGCAGAAAATCAGCCCCAGCATTTT. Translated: CASSLAENQPQHF. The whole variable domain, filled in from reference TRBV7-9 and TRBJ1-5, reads DTGVSQNPRHKITKRGQNVTFRCDPISEHNRLYWYRQTLGQGPEFLTYFQNEAQLEKSRLLSDRFSAERPKGSFSTLEIQRTEQGDSAMYLCASSLAENQPQHFGDGTRLSIL.

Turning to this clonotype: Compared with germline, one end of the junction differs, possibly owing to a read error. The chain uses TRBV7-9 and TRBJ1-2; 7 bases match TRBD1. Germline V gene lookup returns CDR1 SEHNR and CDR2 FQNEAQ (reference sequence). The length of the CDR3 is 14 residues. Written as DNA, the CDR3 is TGTGCCAGCAGCCCCCGACAGGGAAACTCTGGCTACACCTTC. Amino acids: CASSPRQGNSGYTF.

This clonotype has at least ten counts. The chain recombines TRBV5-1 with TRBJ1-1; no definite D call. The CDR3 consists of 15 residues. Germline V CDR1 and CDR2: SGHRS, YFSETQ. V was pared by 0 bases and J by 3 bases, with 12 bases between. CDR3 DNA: TGCGCCAGCAGCTTGGAACCCACTTCCGACACTGAAGCTTTCTTT. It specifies CASSLEPTSDTEAFF. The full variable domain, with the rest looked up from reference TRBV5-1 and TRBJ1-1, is KAGVTQTPRYLIKTRGQQVTLSCSPISGHRSVSWYQQTPGQGLQFLFEYFSETQRNKGNFPGRFSGRQFSNSRSEMNVSTLELGDSALYLCASSLEPTSDTEAFFGQGTRLTVV.

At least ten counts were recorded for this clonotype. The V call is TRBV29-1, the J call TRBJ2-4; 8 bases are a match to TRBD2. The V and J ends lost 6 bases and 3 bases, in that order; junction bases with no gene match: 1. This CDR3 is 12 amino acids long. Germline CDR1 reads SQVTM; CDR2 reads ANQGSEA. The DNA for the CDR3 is TGCAGCGTACGGGGGGGCAAAAACATTCAGTACTTC. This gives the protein CSVRGGKNIQYF.

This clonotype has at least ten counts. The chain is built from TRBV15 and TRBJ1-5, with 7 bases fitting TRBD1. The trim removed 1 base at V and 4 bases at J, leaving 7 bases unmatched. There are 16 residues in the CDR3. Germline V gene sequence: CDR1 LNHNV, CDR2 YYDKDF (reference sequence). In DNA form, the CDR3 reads TGTGCCACCAGCAGAGCGGAGGGACAGAGGAATCAGCCCCAGCATTTT. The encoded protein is CATSRAEGQRNQPQHF.

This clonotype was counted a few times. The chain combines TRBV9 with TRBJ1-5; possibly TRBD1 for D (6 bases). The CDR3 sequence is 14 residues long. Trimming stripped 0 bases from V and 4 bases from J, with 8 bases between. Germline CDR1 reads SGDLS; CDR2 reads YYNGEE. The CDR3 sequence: CASSVGTVNQPQHF. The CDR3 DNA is TGTGCCAGCAGCGTAGGGACAGTTAATCAGCCCCAGCATTTT. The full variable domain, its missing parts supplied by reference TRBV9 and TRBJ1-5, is DSGVTQTPKHLITATGQRVTLRCSPRSGDLSVYWYQQSLDQGLQFLIQYYNGEERAKGNILERFSAQQFPDLHSELNLSSLELGDSALYFCASSVGTVNQPQHFGDGTRLSIL.

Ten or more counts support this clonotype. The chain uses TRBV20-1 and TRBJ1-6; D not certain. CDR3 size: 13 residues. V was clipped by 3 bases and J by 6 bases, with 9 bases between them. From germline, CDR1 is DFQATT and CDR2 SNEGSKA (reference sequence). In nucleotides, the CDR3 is TGCAGTGCTAGCACAGAATTTAATTCACCCCTCCACTTT. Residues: CSASTEFNSPLHF.

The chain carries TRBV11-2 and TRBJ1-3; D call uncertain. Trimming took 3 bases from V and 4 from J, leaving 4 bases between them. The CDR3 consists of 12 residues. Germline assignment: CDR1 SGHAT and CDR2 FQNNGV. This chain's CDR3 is CASSFNGNTIYF. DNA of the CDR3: TGTGCCAGCAGCTTTAACGGAAACACCATATATTTT.

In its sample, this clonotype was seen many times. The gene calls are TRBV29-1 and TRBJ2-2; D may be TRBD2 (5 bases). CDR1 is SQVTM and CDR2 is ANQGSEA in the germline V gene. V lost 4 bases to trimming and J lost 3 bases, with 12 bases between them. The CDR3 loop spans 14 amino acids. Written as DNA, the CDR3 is TGCAGCGTTGGGTCGGGAACGTACACCGGGGAGCTGTTTTTT. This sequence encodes CSVGSGTYTGELFF.